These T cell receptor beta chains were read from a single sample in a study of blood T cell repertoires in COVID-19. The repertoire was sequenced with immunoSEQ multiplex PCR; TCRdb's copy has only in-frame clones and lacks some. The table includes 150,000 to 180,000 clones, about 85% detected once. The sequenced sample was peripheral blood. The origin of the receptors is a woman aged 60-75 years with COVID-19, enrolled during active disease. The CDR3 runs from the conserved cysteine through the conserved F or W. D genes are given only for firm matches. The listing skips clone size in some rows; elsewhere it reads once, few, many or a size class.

CASSAPSGSFTDTQYF,TGTGCCAGCAGCGCACCTAGCGGGAGTTTCACAGATACGCAGTATTTT,TRBD2,16,-,TRBJ2-3,TRBV9
CASSQLAGVQETQYF,TGTGCCAGCAGCCAACTAGCGGGAGTTCAAGAGACCCAGTACTTC,TRBD2,15,-,TRBJ2-5,TRBV3-1/TRBV3-2
CASSLQGQANTEAFF,TGCGCCAGCAGCTTACAGGGACAGGCGAACACTGAAGCTTTCTTT,TRBD1,15,-,TRBJ1-1,TRBV5-1
CASSLGSVEAETQYF,TGTGCCAGCAGCTTAGGTTCTGTCGAAGCGGAGACCCAGTACTTC,-,15,few,TRBJ2-5,TRBV7-9
CASSAHPLGGGQPQHF,TGTGCCAGTAGTGCACACCCTTTAGGGGGTGGGCAGCCCCAGCATTTT,-,16,-,TRBJ1-5,TRBV19
CASRTGTGVYGYTF,TGTGCCAGCAGAACCGGGACAGGGGTCTATGGCTACACCTTC,TRBD1,14,-,TRBJ1-2,TRBV6-5
CASSQQGDYGYTF,TGTGCCAGCAGTCAACAGGGAGATTATGGCTACACCTTC,-,13,-,TRBJ1-2,TRBV2
CASSLGVLAGNNEQFF,TGTGCCAGCAGCTTGGGGGTACTAGCGGGAAACAATGAGCAGTTCTTC,TRBD2,16,once,TRBJ2-1,TRBV5-4
CASSVRTGLNEKLFF,TGTGCCAGCAGTGTTAGAACAGGGCTAAATGAAAAACTGTTTTTT,-,15,-,TRBJ1-4,TRBV2
CASSVATRASGVGELFF,TGTGCCAGCAGCGTAGCTACCAGGGCGTCGGGGGTCGGGGAGCTGTTTTTT,-,17,-,TRBJ2-2,TRBV9
CASSQDFGTSGSNEQFF,TGCGCCAGCAGCCAAGATTTTGGGACTAGCGGATCCAATGAGCAGTTCTTC,TRBD2,17,once,TRBJ2-1,TRBV4-1
CASSLRAGGNQPQHF,TGTGCCAGCAGCCTAAGAGCAGGGGGAAATCAGCCCCAGCATTTT,TRBD1,15,-,TRBJ1-5,TRBV4-2
CASSPRDRGETQYF,TGTGCCAGCAGTCCCCGGGACAGGGGAGAGACCCAGTACTTC,TRBD1,14,-,TRBJ2-5,TRBV6-5
CASSRPGYFHEQFF,TGTGCCAGCAGCAGACCAGGCTATTTTCATGAGCAGTTCTTC,-,14,-,TRBJ2-1,TRBV5-6
CASSRGIDSPLHF,TGTGCCAGCAGTAGGGGAATCGATTCACCCCTCCACTTT,-,13,-,TRBJ1-6,TRBV11-3
CASKASGGKNIQYF,TGTGCCAGTAAGGCCAGCGGGGGCAAAAACATTCAGTACTTC,TRBD2,14,-,TRBJ2-4,TRBV19
CASSRGGGRGTEAFF,TGTGCCAGTAGTAGGGGAGGGGGGCGAGGGACTGAAGCTTTCTTT,-,15,once,TRBJ1-1,TRBV19
CASSALTSGSTNTGELFF,TGTGCCAGCAGTGCTTTGACTAGCGGGAGCACGAACACCGGGGAGCTGTTTTTT,TRBD2,18,once,TRBJ2-2,TRBV6-1
CASSRTVGDEKLFF,TGTGCCAGCAGTAGGACAGTTGGTGATGAAAAACTGTTTTTT,-,14,-,TRBJ1-4,TRBV6-5
CASSEPRAGNTIYF,TGTGCCAGCAGTGAACCCAGGGCTGGAAACACCATATATTTT,-,14,-,TRBJ1-3,TRBV2
CASSLAGRSGNTIYF,TGCGCCAGCAGCTTGGCCGGGAGATCTGGAAACACCATATATTTT,-,15,-,TRBJ1-3,TRBV5-1
CASEEVGGQPQHF,TGTGCCAGCGAAGAGGTCGGCGGTCAGCCCCAGCATTTT,-,13,few,TRBJ1-5,TRBV19
CASSPGQGVPYEQYF,TGTGCCAGCAGTCCCGGACAGGGGGTACCCTACGAGCAGTACTTC,TRBD1,15,-,TRBJ2-7,TRBV27
CASSIDPGGNNIQYF,TGTGCCAGTAGTATAGATCCGGGGGGGAACAACATTCAGTACTTC,TRBD2,15,-,TRBJ2-4,TRBV19
CASSGYRSTADTQYF,TGTGCCAGTAGTGGGTACAGGTCCACGGCAGATACGCAGTATTTT,-,15,-,TRBJ2-3,TRBV19
CASSSEYTDTQYF,TGCGCCAGCAGTAGCGAGTACACAGATACGCAGTATTTT,-,13,-,TRBJ2-3,TRBV10-2
CASSPPGFYNEQFF,TGTGCCAGCAGCCCACCGGGGTTCTACAATGAGCAGTTCTTC,-,14,-,TRBJ2-1,TRBV6-6
CASSSDPLAGGPGEEFF,TGTGCCAGCAGCTCCGACCCACTAGCGGGGGGGCCAGGGGAGGAGTTCTTC,TRBD2,17,-,TRBJ2-1,TRBV13
CASSSGYGYTF,TGTGCCAGCAGCTCGGGCTATGGCTACACCTTC,-,11,-,TRBJ1-2,TRBV12-3/TRBV12-4
CASSLAAPGTQNIQYF,TGCGCCAGCAGCTTGGCGGCACCCGGGACACAAAACATTCAGTACTTC,-,16,once,TRBJ2-4,TRBV5-1
CASSRDRSYEQYF,TGTGCCAGCAGCCGGGACAGGTCCTACGAGCAGTACTTC,TRBD1,13,-,TRBJ2-7,TRBV6-5
CASSLTSGDNEQFF,TGTGCCAGCAGCCTTACGTCCGGGGACAATGAGCAGTTCTTC,-,14,-,TRBJ2-1,TRBV7-9
CASSPYQGMAPQHF,TGTGCCAGCAGCCCCTATCAGGGAATGGCGCCCCAGCATTTT,-,14,-,TRBJ1-5,TRBV7-2
CASSLGGTNSPLHF,TGTGCCAGCAGCTTAGGAGGGACTAATTCACCCCTCCACTTT,-,14,once,TRBJ1-6,TRBV7-3
CASSEGTGQPQHF,TGTGCCAGCAGTGAAGGTACAGGTCAGCCCCAGCATTTT,-,13,-,TRBJ1-5,TRBV6-4
CATSGGDRNQETQYF,TGTGCCACCAGCGGGGGGGACAGGAATCAAGAGACCCAGTACTTC,-,15,once,TRBJ2-5,TRBV15
CATSGQLGSGANVLTF,TGTGCCACCTCGGGACAACTGGGCTCTGGGGCCAACGTCCTGACTTTC,-,16,-,TRBJ2-6,TRBV3-1/TRBV3-2
CASSPNRDRVTEAFF,TGTGCCAGTAGTCCAAACCGGGACAGGGTTACTGAAGCTTTCTTT,TRBD1,15,-,TRBJ1-1,TRBV19
CASSSIRGHWGYTF,TGTGCCAGCAGCTCAATAAGGGGTCACTGGGGCTACACCTTC,-,14,-,TRBJ1-2,TRBV7-2
CASSWNGQGADEQYF,TGTGCCAGCAGCTGGAACGGACAGGGTGCCGACGAGCAGTACTTC,TRBD1,15,-,TRBJ2-7,TRBV5-8
CASSPPIGTEAFF,TGTGCCAGCAGCCCCCCTATCGGCACTGAAGCTTTCTTT,-,13,few,TRBJ1-1,TRBV9
CASSPLGDEQFF,TGTGCCAGCAGTCCGCTGGGAGATGAGCAGTTCTTC,-,12,-,TRBJ2-1,TRBV6-5
CASSFRRGAGNIQYF,TGTGCCAGCAGCTTTCGTCGGGGGGCAGGGAACATTCAGTACTTC,-,15,-,TRBJ2-4,TRBV5-8
CASSQVGAYNSPLHF,TGTGCCAGCAGCCAAGTAGGAGCCTATAATTCACCCCTCCACTTT,-,15,-,TRBJ1-6,TRBV3-1/TRBV3-2
CATSGQGGYGYTF,TGTGCCACCAGTGGACAGGGGGGCTATGGCTACACCTTC,TRBD1,13,-,TRBJ1-2,TRBV24-1
CASSPIGTGFNTEAFF,TGTGCCAGCTCACCTATCGGGACAGGGTTCAACACTGAAGCTTTCTTT,TRBD1,16,once,TRBJ1-1,TRBV18
CSVCDSGKGDSNQPQHF,TGCAGCGTGTGCGACTCAGGGAAAGGGGATAGCAATCAGCCCCAGCATTTT,-,17,-,TRBJ1-5,TRBV29-1
CASSVPGQGMDEKLFF,TGTGCCAGCAGTGTACCGGGACAGGGGATGGATGAAAAACTGTTTTTT,TRBD1,16,-,TRBJ1-4,TRBV25-1
CASSPRDRVDNGYTF,TGTGCCAGCAGCCCGCGGGACAGGGTGGACAATGGCTACACCTTC,TRBD1,15,-,TRBJ1-2,TRBV7-3
CASSQGLLARGTTDTQYF,TGTGCCAGCAGCCAAGGACTCCTCGCGCGGGGGACCACAGATACGCAGTATTTT,TRBD2,18,-,TRBJ2-3,TRBV3-1/TRBV3-2
CASSQGRGAYNSPLHF,TGTGCCAGCAGCCAAGGGCGGGGGGCATATAATTCACCCCTCCACTTT,-,16,-,TRBJ1-6,TRBV14
CASSLPNFGTNNSPLHF,TGTGCCAGCAGTCTCCCAAATTTCGGGACTAATAATTCACCCCTCCACTTT,-,17,-,TRBJ1-6,TRBV6-6
CASSTTGGQGSRNTEAFF,TGTGCCAGCAGTACGACCGGGGGACAGGGGTCCCGGAACACTGAAGCTTTCTTT,TRBD1,18,-,TRBJ1-1,TRBV7-3
CASSSGDVRGETQYF,TGTGCCAGTAGTTCAGGGGACGTGAGGGGGGAGACCCAGTACTTC,-,15,-,TRBJ2-5,TRBV19